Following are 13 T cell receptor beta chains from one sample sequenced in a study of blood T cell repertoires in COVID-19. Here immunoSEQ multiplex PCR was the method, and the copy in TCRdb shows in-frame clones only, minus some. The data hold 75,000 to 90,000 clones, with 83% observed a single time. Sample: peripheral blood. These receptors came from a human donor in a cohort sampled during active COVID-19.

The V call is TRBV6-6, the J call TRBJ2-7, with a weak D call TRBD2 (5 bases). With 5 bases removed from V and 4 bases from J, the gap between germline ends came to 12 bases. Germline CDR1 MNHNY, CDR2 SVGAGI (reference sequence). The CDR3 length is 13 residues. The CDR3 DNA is TGTGCCAGCAGTCGGACTGTAACATACGAGCAGTACTTC. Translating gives CASSRTVTYEQYF.

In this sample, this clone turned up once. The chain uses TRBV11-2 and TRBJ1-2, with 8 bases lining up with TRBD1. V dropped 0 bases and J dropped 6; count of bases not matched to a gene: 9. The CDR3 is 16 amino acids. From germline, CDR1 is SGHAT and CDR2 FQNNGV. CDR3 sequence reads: CASSLDHAGGANGYTF. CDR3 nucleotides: TGTGCCAGCAGCTTAGATCATGCAGGGGGCGCAAATGGCTACACCTTC.

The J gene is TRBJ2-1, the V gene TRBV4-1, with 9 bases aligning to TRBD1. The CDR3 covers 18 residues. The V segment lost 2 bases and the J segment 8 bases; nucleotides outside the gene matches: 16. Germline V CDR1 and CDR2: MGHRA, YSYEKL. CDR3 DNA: TGCGCCAGCAGCCAATTCCTACCGGGACAGGGCATATATTATGAGCAGTTCTTC. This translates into CASSQFLPGQGIYYEQFF.

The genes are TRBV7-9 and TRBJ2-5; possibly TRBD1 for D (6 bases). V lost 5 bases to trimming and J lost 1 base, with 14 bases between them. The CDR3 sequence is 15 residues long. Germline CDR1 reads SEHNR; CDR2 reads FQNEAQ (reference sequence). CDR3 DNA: TGTGCCAGCAGCCTCCCCGCCAGGGGCCAAGAGACCCAGTACTTC. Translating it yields CASSLPARGQETQYF.

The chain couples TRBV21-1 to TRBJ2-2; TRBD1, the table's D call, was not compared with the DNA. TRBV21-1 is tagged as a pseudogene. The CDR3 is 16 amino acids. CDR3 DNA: TGTGCCAGCAGCATTCCCGGGACAGCAAATACCGGGGAGCTGTTTTTT. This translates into CASSIPGTANTGELFF.

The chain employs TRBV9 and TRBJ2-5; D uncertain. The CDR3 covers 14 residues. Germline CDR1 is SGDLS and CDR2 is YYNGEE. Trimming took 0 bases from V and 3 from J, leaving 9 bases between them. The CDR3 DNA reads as TGTGCCAGCAGCGTAGGGTCAGGAAAAGAGACCCAGTACTTC. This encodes CASSVGSGKETQYF. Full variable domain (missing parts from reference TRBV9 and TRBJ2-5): DSGVTQTPKHLITATGQRVTLRCSPRSGDLSVYWYQQSLDQGLQFLIQYYNGEERAKGNILERFSAQQFPDLHSELNLSSLELGDSALYFCASSVGSGKETQYFGPGTRLLVL.

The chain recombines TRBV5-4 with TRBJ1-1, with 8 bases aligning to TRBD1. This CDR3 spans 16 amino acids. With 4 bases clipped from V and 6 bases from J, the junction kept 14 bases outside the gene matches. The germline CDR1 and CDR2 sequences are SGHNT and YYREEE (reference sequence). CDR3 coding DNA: TGTGCCAGCAGCAGCCCCTTGGGACAGGCTCGATCTGAAGCTTTCTTT. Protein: CASSSPLGQARSEAFF.

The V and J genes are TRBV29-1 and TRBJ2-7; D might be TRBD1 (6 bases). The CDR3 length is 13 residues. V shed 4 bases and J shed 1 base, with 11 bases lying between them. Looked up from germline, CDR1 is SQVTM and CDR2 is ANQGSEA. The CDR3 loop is CSVGETGSYEQYF. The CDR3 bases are TGCAGCGTTGGCGAGACAGGTTCCTACGAGCAGTACTTC.

The CDR3 sequence: CASSPWGRDRVPLSNEKLFF. The CDR3 DNA sequence: TGTGCCAGCAGTCCCTGGGGCCGGGACAGGGTACCCCTTTCTAATGAAAAACTGTTTTTT. The J gene is TRBJ1-4, the V gene TRBV27; 9 bases fit TRBD1. Looked up from germline, CDR1 is MNHEY and CDR2 is SMNVEV (reference sequence). V shed 5 bases, J shed 3 bases, and the junction held 19 bases outside the gene matches. CDR3 length: 20 residues. Full variable domain (outside the CDR3, taken from reference TRBV27 and TRBJ1-4): EAQVTQNPRYLITVTGKKLTVTCSQNMNHEYMSWYRQDPGLGLRQIYYSMNVEVTDKGDVPEGYKVSRKEKRNFPLILESPSPNQTSLYFCASSPWGRDRVPLSNEKLFFGSGTQLSVL.

The CDR3 region is CATSRGPGNTIYF. In nucleotides, the CDR3 is TGTGCCACCTCTAGGGGGCCTGGAAACACCATATATTTT. The chain links TRBV6-5 to TRBJ1-3; 7 positions agree with TRBD1. Germline V lookup: CDR1 MNHEY, CDR2 SVGAGI. The CDR3 loop spans 13 amino acids. The ends lost 10 bases at V and 2 bases at J; junction bases unmatched: 5.

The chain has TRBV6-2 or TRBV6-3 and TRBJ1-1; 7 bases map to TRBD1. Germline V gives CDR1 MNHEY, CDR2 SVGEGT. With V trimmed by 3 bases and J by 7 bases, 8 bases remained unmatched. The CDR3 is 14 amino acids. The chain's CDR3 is CASSYRDSINEAFF. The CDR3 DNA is TGTGCCAGCAGTTATCGGGACAGCATTAATGAAGCTTTCTTT.

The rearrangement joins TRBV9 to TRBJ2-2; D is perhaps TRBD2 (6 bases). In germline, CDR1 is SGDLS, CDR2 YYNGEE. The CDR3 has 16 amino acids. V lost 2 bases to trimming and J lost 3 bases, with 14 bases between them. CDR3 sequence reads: CASSVGSSADTGELFF. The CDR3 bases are TGTGCCAGCAGCGTGGGGTCTAGCGCTGACACCGGGGAGCTGTTTTTT.

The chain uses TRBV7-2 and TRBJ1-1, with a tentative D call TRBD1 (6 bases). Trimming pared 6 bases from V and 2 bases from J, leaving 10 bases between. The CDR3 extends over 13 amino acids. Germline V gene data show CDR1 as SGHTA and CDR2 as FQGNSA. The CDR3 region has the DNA TGTGCCAGCAGAGGACAGCCCAACACTGAAGCTTTCTTT. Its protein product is CASRGQPNTEAFF.